Following are 3 T cell receptor beta chains from one sample sequenced in a study of tumor-infiltrating lymphocytes in primary liver carcinoma. From around 500 ng total RNA, TCR beta cDNA was generated with a primer in the constant region. Three-round nested multiplex PCR performed with slightly modified ARM-PCR produced the TCR beta libraries. Each of the first two PCR rounds ran roughly 9 cycles with TRBV1-TRBV30 forward and C-beta reverse primers. TCRdb called the multiplex PCR reads again in MiXCR, with one record for every CDR3 protein. Among some 110,000 distinct CDR3 sequences listed, around 60% were seen once. Starting material for RNA and DNA co-extraction consisted of about 20-32 mg of unsorted bulk tissue. The sequenced material came from liver tumor tissue from sampling region 3. Described subset: tumor region T3, left-lateral pole. The receptors derive from a woman between 55 and 75 years old with primary liver carcinoma and hepatitis B virus infection.

This chain connects TRBV2 to TRBJ1-2; D not certain. CDR3 length: 14 amino acids. Germline loops: CDR1 SNHLY, CDR2 FYNNEI. The ends were cut back, 4 bases at V and 4 bases at J, with 13 bases in the middle. CDR3 sequence: CASSVIGASYGYTF. CDR3 in DNA: TGTGCCAGCAGTGTGATCGGAGCTAGCTATGGCTACACCTTC.

With respect to this clonotype: A junction end diverges from the germline sequence, so it may reflect a read error. The V gene is TRBV29-1, the J gene TRBJ2-6, with 13 positions matching TRBD2. This CDR3 has 18 amino acids. Germline CDR1 reads SQVTM; CDR2 reads ANQGSEA. CDR3 nucleotides: TGCAGCGATGCACTAGCGGGAGGGTCATCCTCTGGGGCCAACGTCCTGAGTTTC. Translation gives CSDALAGGSSSGANVLSF.

Turning to this clonotype: Possible read error: a much larger clone is one base away. V is TRBV10-3 and J is TRBJ1-1; D is uncertain. The CDR3 has 18 residues. CDR1 and CDR2 from the germline V gene are ENHRY and SYGVKD. The CDR3 reads CAISENSVTATMRTEVFF. The CDR3 nucleotides read TGTGCCATCAGTGAAAACAGTGTAACAGCCACCATGAGAACTGAAGTTTTCTTT.